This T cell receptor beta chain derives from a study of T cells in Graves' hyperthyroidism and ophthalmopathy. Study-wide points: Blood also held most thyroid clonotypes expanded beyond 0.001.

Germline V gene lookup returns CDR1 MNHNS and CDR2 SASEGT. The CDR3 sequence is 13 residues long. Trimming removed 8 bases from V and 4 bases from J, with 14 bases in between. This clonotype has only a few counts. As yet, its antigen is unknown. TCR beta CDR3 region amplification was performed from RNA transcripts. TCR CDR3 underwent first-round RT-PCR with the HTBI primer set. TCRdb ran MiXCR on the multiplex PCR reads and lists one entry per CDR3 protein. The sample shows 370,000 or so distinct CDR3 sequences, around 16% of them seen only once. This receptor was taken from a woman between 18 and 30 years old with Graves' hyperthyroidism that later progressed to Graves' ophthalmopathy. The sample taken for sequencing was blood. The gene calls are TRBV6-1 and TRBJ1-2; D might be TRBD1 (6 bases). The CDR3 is CASRTATFYGYTF. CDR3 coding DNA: TGTGCCAGCCGGACAGCCACCTTCTATGGCTACACCTTC.